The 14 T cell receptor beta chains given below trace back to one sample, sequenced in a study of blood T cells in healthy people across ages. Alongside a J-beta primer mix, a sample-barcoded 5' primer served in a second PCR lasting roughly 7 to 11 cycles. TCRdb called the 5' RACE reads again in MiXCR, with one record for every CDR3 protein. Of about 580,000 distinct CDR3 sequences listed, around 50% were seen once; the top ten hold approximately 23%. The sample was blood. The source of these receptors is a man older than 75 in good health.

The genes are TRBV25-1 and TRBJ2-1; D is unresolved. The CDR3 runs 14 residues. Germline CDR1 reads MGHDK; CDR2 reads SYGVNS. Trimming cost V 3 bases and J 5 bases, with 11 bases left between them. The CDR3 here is CASSEAGANNEQFF. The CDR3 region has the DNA TGTGCCAGCAGTGAGGCTGGAGCGAACAATGAGCAGTTCTTC.

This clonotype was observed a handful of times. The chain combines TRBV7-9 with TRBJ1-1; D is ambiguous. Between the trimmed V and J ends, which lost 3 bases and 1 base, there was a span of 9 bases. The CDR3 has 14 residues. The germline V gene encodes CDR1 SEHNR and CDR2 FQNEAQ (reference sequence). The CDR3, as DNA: TGTGCCAGCAGCTTTTCGGCCCCGAACACTGAAGCTTTCTTT. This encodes CASSFSAPNTEAFF. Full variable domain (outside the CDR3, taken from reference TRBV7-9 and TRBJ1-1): DTGVSQNPRHKITKRGQNVTFRCDPISEHNRLYWYRQTLGQGPEFLTYFQNEAQLEKSRLLSDRFSAERPKGSFSTLEIQRTEQGDSAMYLCASSFSAPNTEAFFGQGTRLTVV.

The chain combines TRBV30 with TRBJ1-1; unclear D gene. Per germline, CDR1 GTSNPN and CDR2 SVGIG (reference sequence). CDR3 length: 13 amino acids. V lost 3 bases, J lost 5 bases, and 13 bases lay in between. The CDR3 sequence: CAWSRNIRTEAFF. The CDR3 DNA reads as TGTGCCTGGAGCCGGAATATAAGAACTGAAGCTTTCTTT. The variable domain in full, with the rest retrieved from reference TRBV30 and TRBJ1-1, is SQTIHQWPATLVQPVGSPLSLECTVEGTSNPNLYWYRQAAGRGLQLLFYSVGIGQISSEVPQNLSASRPQDRQFILSSKKLLLSDSGFYLCAWSRNIRTEAFFGQGTRLTVV.

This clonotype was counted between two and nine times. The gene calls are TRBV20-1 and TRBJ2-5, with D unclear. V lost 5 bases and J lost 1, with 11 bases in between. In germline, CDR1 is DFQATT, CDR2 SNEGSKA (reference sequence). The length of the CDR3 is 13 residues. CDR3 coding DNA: TGCAGTGCTCCTAAGACTGCCCAAGAGACCCAGTACTTC. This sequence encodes CSAPKTAQETQYF.

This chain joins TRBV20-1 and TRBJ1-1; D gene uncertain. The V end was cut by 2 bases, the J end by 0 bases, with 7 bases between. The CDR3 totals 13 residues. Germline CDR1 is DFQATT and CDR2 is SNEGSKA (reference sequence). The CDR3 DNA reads TGCAGTGCTAGACCCCCAGTGAACACTGAAGCTTTCTTT. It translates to CSARPPVNTEAFF.

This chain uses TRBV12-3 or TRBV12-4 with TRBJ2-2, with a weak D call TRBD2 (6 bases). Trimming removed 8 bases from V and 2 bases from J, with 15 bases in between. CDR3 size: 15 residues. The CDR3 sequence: CASRRGPLNTGELFF. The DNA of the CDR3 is TGTGCCAGCCGGAGGGGACCACTAAACACCGGGGAGCTGTTTTTT.

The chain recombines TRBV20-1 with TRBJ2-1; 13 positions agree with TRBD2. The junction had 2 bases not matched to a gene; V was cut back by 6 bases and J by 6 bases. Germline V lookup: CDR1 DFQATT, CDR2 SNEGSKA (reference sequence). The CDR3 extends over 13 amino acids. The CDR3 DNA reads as TGCAGTGCCCGGACTAGCGGGGGCAATGAGCAGTTCTTC. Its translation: CSARTSGGNEQFF.

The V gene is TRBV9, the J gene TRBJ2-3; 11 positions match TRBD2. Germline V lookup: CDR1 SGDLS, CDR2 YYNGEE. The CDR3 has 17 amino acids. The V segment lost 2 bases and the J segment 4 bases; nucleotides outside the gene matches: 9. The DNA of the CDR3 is TGTGCCAGCAGCGTCGCCCCGGGACTAGCGGTGGCAGATACGCAGTATTTT. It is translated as CASSVAPGLAVADTQYF.

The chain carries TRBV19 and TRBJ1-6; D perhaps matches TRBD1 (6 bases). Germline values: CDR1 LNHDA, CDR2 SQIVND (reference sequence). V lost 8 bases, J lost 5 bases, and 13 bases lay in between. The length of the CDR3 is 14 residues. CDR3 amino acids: CASSHRQDNSPLHF. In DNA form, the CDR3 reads TGTGCCAGTTCTCACCGACAGGATAATTCACCCCTCCACTTT.

The CDR3 sequence is CASSQGPGNQPQHF. For the CDR3, the DNA is TGTGCCAGCAGCCAAGGTCCAGGGAATCAGCCCCAGCATTTT. The rearrangement joins TRBV14 to TRBJ1-5; TRBD1 might be the D (5 bases). This CDR3 comprises 14 residues. Germline V gene data show CDR1 as SGHDN and CDR2 as FVKESK. Trimming shortened V by 1 base and J by 4 bases, and 8 bases separated the two germline ends.

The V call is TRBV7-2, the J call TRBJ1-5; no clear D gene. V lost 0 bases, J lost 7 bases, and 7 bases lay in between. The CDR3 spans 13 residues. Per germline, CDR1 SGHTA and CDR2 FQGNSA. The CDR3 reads CASSLANPQPQHF. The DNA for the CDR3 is TGTGCCAGCAGCTTAGCGAATCCCCAGCCCCAGCATTTT.

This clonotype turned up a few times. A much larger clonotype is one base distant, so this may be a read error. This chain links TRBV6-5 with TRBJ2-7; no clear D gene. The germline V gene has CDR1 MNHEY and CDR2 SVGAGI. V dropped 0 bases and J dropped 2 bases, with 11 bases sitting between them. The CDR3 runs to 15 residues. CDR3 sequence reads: CASSYSRTTTYEQYF. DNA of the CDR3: TGTGCCAGCAGTTACTCGAGAACAACTACCTACGAGCAGTACTTC.

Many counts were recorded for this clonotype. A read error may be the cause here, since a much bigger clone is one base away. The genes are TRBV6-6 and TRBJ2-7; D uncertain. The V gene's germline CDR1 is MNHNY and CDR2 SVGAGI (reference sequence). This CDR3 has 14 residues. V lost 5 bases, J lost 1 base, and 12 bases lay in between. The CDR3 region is CASSVGYTSYEQYF. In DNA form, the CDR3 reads TGTGCCAGCAGTGTGGGGTACACGTCCTACGAGCAGTACTTC.

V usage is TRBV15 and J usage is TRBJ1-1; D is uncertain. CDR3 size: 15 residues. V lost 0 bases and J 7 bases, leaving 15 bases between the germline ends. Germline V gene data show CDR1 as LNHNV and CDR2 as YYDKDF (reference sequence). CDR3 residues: CATSRDQRPQLEAFF. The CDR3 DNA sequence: TGTGCCACCAGCAGAGATCAAAGGCCACAACTTGAAGCTTTCTTT.